Each of the 28 T cell receptor beta chains below was sequenced from the same sample in a study of graft-versus-host responses after intestinal transplantation. The protocol was immunoSEQ multiplex PCR, while the TCRdb copy is restricted to in-frame clones and leaves out a portion. The sample records 75,000 to 100,000 clones, 91% being singletons. Their antigens remain unidentified. Source: unstimulated CD4+ T cells sorted from spleen or lymph node cells, taken before transplant. All receptors derive from a human donor who was the organ donor for an intestinal transplant.

The sample holds a few counts of this clone. V gene TRBV6-1 combines with J gene TRBJ1-3; weak D call: TRBD1 (6 bases). Trimming took 7 bases from V and 2 from J, leaving 12 bases between them. Germline V gives CDR1 MNHNS, CDR2 SASEGT. The CDR3 runs 14 residues. CDR3 region: CASISPGAGNTIYF. The CDR3 DNA sequence: TGTGCCAGCATCTCTCCAGGGGCTGGAAACACCATATATTTT.

This clone has a single count. The rearrangement uses TRBV2 and TRBJ1-5; 9 nucleotides align to TRBD1. The ends lost 7 bases at V and 7 bases at J; junction bases unmatched: 17. CDR3 length: 17 residues. The germline V gene encodes CDR1 SNHLY and CDR2 FYNNEI. The CDR3, as DNA: TGTGCCAGCACCGAGGTGGGGACAGGGACGGGGCGGCAGCCCCAGCATTTT. Its protein is CASTEVGTGTGRQPQHF.

The gene calls are TRBV2 and TRBJ2-1, with TRBD2 matching 7 bases. In germline, CDR1 is SNHLY, CDR2 FYNNEI. This CDR3 contains 15 residues. With V trimmed by 6 bases and J by 3 bases, 8 bases remained unmatched. The CDR3 nucleotides read TGTGCCAGCAGGCGGGGGTGGTCCTTCTACAATGAGCAGTTCTTC. Its protein is CASRRGWSFYNEQFF.

This clone was observed once. The rearrangement uses TRBV30 and TRBJ1-3; D gene unclear. The CDR3 is 17 residues long. Trimming cost V 0 bases and J 2 bases, with 17 bases left between them. Looked up from germline, CDR1 is GTSNPN and CDR2 is SVGIG (reference sequence). In DNA, the CDR3 is TGTGCCTGGAGTGTATTCCCCTCGGGGAGGGCTGGAAACACCATATATTTT. This encodes CAWSVFPSGRAGNTIYF.

This clone was observed a few times. The chain couples TRBV7-9 to TRBJ1-6, with TRBD1 matching 9 bases. CDR3 length: 14 amino acids. V trimming: 7 bases; J trimming: 6 bases; junction bases outside the gene matches: 4. The germline gives CDR1 SEHNR, CDR2 FQNEAQ (reference sequence). CDR3 residues: CASMWGQGNSPLHF. CDR3 nucleotide sequence: TGTGCCAGCATGTGGGGACAGGGTAATTCACCCCTCCACTTT.

The chain combines TRBV6-1 with TRBJ2-7; 7 nucleotides match TRBD2. The CDR3 has 15 residues. V trimming: 8 bases; J trimming: 6 bases; junction bases outside the gene matches: 16. Germline V gene lookup returns CDR1 MNHNS and CDR2 SASEGT. This CDR3 reads CASGGGVWSSREQYF. The CDR3 DNA follows: TGTGCCAGCGGGGGAGGGGTATGGTCGTCCCGCGAGCAGTACTTC.

The V gene is TRBV18, the J gene TRBJ1-2, with D maybe TRBD1 (5 bases). V was clipped by 3 bases and J by 6 bases, with 11 bases between them. The CDR3 is made up of 13 amino acids. The germline V gene encodes CDR1 KGHSH and CDR2 LQKENI. Written as DNA, the CDR3 is TGTGCCAGCTCACCCGGGGGGTCAGATGGCTACACCTTC. Translation: CASSPGGSDGYTF.

The genes are TRBV4-3 and TRBJ2-1, with 9 bases aligning to TRBD2. The CDR3 loop spans 16 amino acids. Germline V lookup: CDR1 LGHNA, CDR2 YSLEER. Unmatched junction bases numbered 10, after V lost 6 bases and J lost 4 bases. CDR3 in DNA: TGCGCCAGCAGTCCCCGCCCCAGCGGGGGGTACAATGAGCAGTTCTTC. As protein: CASSPRPSGGYNEQFF.

V gene TRBV5-6 combines with J gene TRBJ2-5; D gene uncertain. The CDR3 length is 14 residues. Germline V CDR1 and CDR2: SGHDT, YYEEEE. The V and J ends lost 0 bases and 1 base respectively, with 7 bases between them. The CDR3 sequence is CASSLGPRQETQYF. DNA for the CDR3: TGTGCCAGCAGCTTGGGGCCCCGCCAAGAGACCCAGTACTTC. Using reference TRBV5-6 and TRBJ2-5 for the parts outside the CDR3, the full variable domain is DAGVTQSPTHLIKTRGQQVTLRCSPKSGHDTVSWYQQALGQGPQFIFQYYEEEERQRGNFPDRFSGHQFPNYSSELNVNALLLGDSALYLCASSLGPRQETQYFGPGTRLLVL.

Here the CDR3 DNA reads TGTGCCAGCTCACCGCCAGGGGGCGGTTCCTACGAGCAGTACTTC. The encoded protein is CASSPPGGGSYEQYF. The J gene is TRBJ2-7, the V gene TRBV18, with 8 bases fitting TRBD1. The V segment lost 3 bases and the J segment 1 base; nucleotides outside the gene matches: 5. From germline, CDR1 is KGHSH and CDR2 LQKENI. This CDR3 comprises 15 residues.

This chain connects TRBV28 to TRBJ2-7, with D unclear. CDR1 and CDR2 (germline): MDHEN, SYDVKM. V was trimmed by 5 bases and J by 7 bases, leaving 15 bases between them. This CDR3 spans 13 amino acids. The CDR3 sequence is CASSQAIPGEQYF. Here the CDR3 DNA reads TGTGCCAGCAGTCAAGCGATCCCGGGTGAGCAGTACTTC.

This rearrangement joins TRBV5-1 to TRBJ2-3; 7 bases fit TRBD2. After removal of 0 bases from V and 5 bases from J, the junction contained 9 bases not matched to a gene. This CDR3 spans 16 amino acids. The germline V gene has CDR1 SGHRS and CDR2 YFSETQ. DNA for the CDR3: TGCGCCAGCAGCTTGGTTGGGGGGGGTCCACAAGATACGCAGTATTTT. Protein product: CASSLVGGGPQDTQYF.

The chain joins TRBV7-8 to TRBJ1-1; D not resolved. CDR1 and CDR2 from the germline V gene are SGHVS and FQNEAQ. The V and J ends lost 7 bases and 5 bases respectively, with 20 bases between them. The CDR3 is 15 residues long. The CDR3 DNA reads TGTGCCAGCAATCGAGCGGGCCCAGCCAAAACTGAAGCTTTCTTT. It translates to CASNRAGPAKTEAFF.

The chain uses TRBV7-9 and TRBJ2-5; the D gene is possibly TRBD1 (6 bases). Germline assignment: CDR1 SEHNR and CDR2 FQNEAQ (reference sequence). The ends were cut back, 2 bases at V and 5 bases at J, with 15 bases in the middle. The CDR3 totals 15 residues. For the CDR3, the DNA is TGTGCCAGCAGCTTACCCACAGGGCCCCCCGAGACCCAGTACTTC. Its protein is CASSLPTGPPETQYF.

The chain carries TRBV2 and TRBJ1-5; no definite D call. Germline V gene data show CDR1 as SNHLY and CDR2 as FYNNEI. The CDR3 loop spans 12 amino acids. V lost 6 bases and J lost 7, with 10 bases in between. CDR3: CASRGWLQPQHF. In DNA, the CDR3 is TGTGCCAGCAGGGGCTGGCTACAGCCCCAGCATTTT.

The chain couples TRBV7-3 to TRBJ1-1, with D maybe TRBD1 (6 bases). Germline V CDR1 and CDR2: SGHTA, FQGTGA. The V gene lost 2 bases and the J gene lost 4 bases, with 23 bases spanning the gap. The CDR3 covers 18 residues. The CDR3 region is CASSLHGGGQIAGTEAFF. CDR3 DNA sequence: TGTGCCAGCAGCTTACATGGGGGGGGGCAGATAGCTGGCACTGAAGCTTTCTTT.

The chain uses TRBV18 and TRBJ1-2, with TRBD1 matching 7 bases. Germline loops: CDR1 KGHSH, CDR2 LQKENI. V lost 3 bases and J lost 2; bases outside the gene matches: 6. The CDR3 sequence is 15 residues long. The CDR3 bases are TGTGCCAGCTCACCTAGGGACAGTCAAAACTATGGCTACACCTTC. Translation gives CASSPRDSQNYGYTF.

The J gene is TRBJ1-1, the V gene TRBV19, with 7 positions matching TRBD1. The CDR3 has 16 residues. The germline V gene encodes CDR1 LNHDA and CDR2 SQIVND (reference sequence). After removal of 6 bases from V and 2 bases from J, the junction contained 12 bases not matched to a gene. CDR3 amino acids: CASRGRTGTANTEAFF. CDR3 coding DNA: TGTGCCAGTAGGGGGAGAACCGGGACAGCAAACACTGAAGCTTTCTTT.

This chain uses TRBV9 with TRBJ2-7, with 7 bases fitting TRBD2. V lost 2 bases and J lost 5; bases outside the gene matches: 10. The germline gives CDR1 SGDLS, CDR2 YYNGEE. This CDR3 has 15 residues. CDR3 loop: CASSVDGLGPNEQYF. The CDR3 nucleotides are TGTGCCAGCAGCGTCGATGGACTAGGTCCGAACGAGCAGTACTTC.

This clone has a single count. The chain employs TRBV10-3 and TRBJ2-5; 10 nucleotides agree with TRBD2. Per the germline V gene, CDR1 is ENHRY and CDR2 is SYGVKD. The CDR3 sequence is 16 residues long. J lost 2 bases, V lost 4 bases, and 7 bases had no gene match. DNA for the CDR3: TGTGCCATCAGTGGGGGGAGCGGGGGGGAGCAAGAGACCCAGTACTTC. It is translated as CAISGGSGGEQETQYF.

The chain has TRBV7-8 and TRBJ2-5; no definite D call. This CDR3 has 13 residues. With 1 base removed from V and 5 bases from J, the gap between germline ends came to 8 bases. The germline gives CDR1 SGHVS, CDR2 FQNEAQ. The CDR3 DNA sequence: TGTGCCAGCAGCTTAGTCTTTTCGGAGACCCAGTACTTC. This gives the protein CASSLVFSETQYF.

J is TRBJ2-3 and V is TRBV4-2; 13 bases are shared with TRBD2. Looked up from germline, CDR1 is LGHNA and CDR2 is YNFKEQ. The CDR3 is 18 amino acids. The V segment lost 0 bases and the J segment 0 bases; nucleotides outside the gene matches: 3. The CDR3 sequence is CASSQDRGLAGSTDTQYF. CDR3 nucleotide sequence: TGTGCCAGCAGCCAAGATAGGGGACTAGCGGGGAGCACAGATACGCAGTATTTT.

This clone was picked up one time. This chain connects TRBV5-4 to TRBJ2-6, with 8 bases identical to TRBD1. The J segment lost 4 bases and the V segment lost 9 bases, leaving 15 bases of the junction unmatched. Per the germline V gene, CDR1 is SGHNT and CDR2 is YYREEE (reference sequence). The CDR3 covers 17 residues. CDR3 loop: CAIGTGQGRAGANVLTF. CDR3 DNA: TGTGCCATCGGTACTGGACAGGGACGGGCCGGGGCCAACGTCCTGACTTTC.

The V gene is TRBV29-1, the J gene TRBJ2-4; TRBD1 matches at 7 bases. Germline CDR1 reads SQVTM; CDR2 reads ANQGSEA. The CDR3 length is 15 residues. The V gene end was trimmed by 4 bases and the J gene end by 0 bases; junction bases not matched to a gene: 6. The CDR3, as DNA: TGCAGCGTTGCAGGGACAGACATAGCCAAAAACATTCAGTACTTC. Residues: CSVAGTDIAKNIQYF.

This sequence joins TRBV4-2 and TRBJ2-2; possibly TRBD1 for D (6 bases). Germline V lookup: CDR1 LGHNA, CDR2 YNFKEQ. V gave up 3 bases and J gave up 4 bases, with 12 bases separating them. The CDR3 extends over 15 amino acids. The chain's CDR3 is CASSQNRAGTGELFF. CDR3 coding DNA: TGTGCCAGCAGCCAGAACAGGGCGGGCACCGGGGAGCTGTTTTTT.

V and J are TRBV28 and TRBJ1-1, with D unresolved. Germline loops: CDR1 MDHEN, CDR2 SYDVKM. V was trimmed by 2 bases and J by 7 bases, leaving 5 bases between them. There are 11 residues in the CDR3. The CDR3 coding sequence is TGTGCCAGCAGTTTACAACATGAAGCTTTCTTT. Residues: CASSLQHEAFF.

J is TRBJ2-7 and V is TRBV4-1; D is possibly TRBD1 (7 bases). V was pared by 1 base and J by 5 bases, with 12 bases between. Germline CDR1 and CDR2: MGHRA and YSYEKL. The CDR3 totals 14 residues. CDR3 coding DNA: TGCGCCAGCAGCCAAGGGAGGGGGCCCGACGAGCAGTACTTC. Translated, it gives CASSQGRGPDEQYF.

V and J are TRBV4-2 and TRBJ2-2, with 7 bases fitting TRBD1. V shed 3 bases and J 3 bases; nucleotides not matched to a gene: 4. The CDR3 sequence is 15 residues long. CDR1 LGHNA and CDR2 YNFKEQ come from the germline V gene. The CDR3 region is CASSHAGTDTGELFF. CDR3 sequence (DNA): TGTGCCAGCAGCCACGCCGGGACAGACACCGGGGAGCTGTTTTTT.